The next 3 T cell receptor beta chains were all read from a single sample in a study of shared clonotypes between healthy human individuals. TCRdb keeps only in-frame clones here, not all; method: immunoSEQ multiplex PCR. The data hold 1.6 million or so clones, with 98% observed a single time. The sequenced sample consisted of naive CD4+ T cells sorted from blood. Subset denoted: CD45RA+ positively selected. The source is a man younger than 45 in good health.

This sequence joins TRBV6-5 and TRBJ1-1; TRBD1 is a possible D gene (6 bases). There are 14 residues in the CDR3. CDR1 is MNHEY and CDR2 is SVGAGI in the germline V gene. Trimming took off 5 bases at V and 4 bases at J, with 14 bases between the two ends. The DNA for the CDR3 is TGTGCCAGCAGTCGTTCAGGGGCCAGCACTGAAGCTTTCTTT. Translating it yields CASSRSGASTEAFF.

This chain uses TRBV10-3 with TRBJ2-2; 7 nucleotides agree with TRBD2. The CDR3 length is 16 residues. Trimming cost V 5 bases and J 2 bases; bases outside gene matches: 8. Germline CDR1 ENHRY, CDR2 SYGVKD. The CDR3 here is CAISHTETSNTGELFF. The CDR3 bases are TGTGCCATCAGTCATACGGAGACTAGCAACACCGGGGAGCTGTTTTTT.

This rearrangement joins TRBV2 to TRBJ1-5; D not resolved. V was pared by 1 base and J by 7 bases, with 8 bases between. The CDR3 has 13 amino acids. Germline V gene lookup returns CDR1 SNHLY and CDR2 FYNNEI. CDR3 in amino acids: CASSEENAQPQHF. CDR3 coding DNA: TGTGCCAGCAGTGAAGAGAACGCGCAGCCCCAGCATTTT.